These 32 T cell receptor beta chains were sequenced from one sample in a study of blood T cell repertoires in COVID-19. Generated by immunoSEQ multiplex PCR, the TCRdb table keeps only in-frame clones and is missing some. The data hold 200,000 to 250,000 clones, with about 78% observed a single time. Specimen: peripheral blood. These receptors originate from a woman in her seventies with acute or convalescent COVID-19.

The chain has TRBV10-1 and TRBJ2-1; weak D call: TRBD2 (5 bases). CDR3 size: 13 residues. CDR1 is WNHNN, CDR2 SYGVQD, per germline (reference sequence). The ends were cut back, 4 bases at V and 5 bases at J, with 9 bases in the middle. In nucleotides, the CDR3 is TGCGCCAGCAGTGCGGACGGGAACAATGAGCAGTTCTTC. Its translation: CASSADGNNEQFF.

The J gene is TRBJ2-7, the V gene TRBV4-3; TRBD2 aligns across 10 bases. The length of the CDR3 is 18 residues. CDR1 is LGHNA and CDR2 is YSLEER in the germline V gene. J gave up 2 bases and V 0 bases, and 10 bases lay outside the gene matches. The CDR3 here is CASSQDLSSGGMPYEQYF. The CDR3 DNA sequence: TGCGCCAGCAGCCAAGACCTATCTAGCGGGGGCATGCCCTACGAGCAGTACTTC.

This chain links TRBV7-2 with TRBJ2-3; 11 bases agree with TRBD1. The V gene's germline CDR1 is SGHTA and CDR2 FQGNSA. The length of the CDR3 is 14 residues. Trimming removed 1 base from V and 9 bases from J; junction bases left unmatched: 3. The CDR3 here is CASSLGGQGATQYF. The CDR3 nucleotides are TGTGCCAGCAGCTTAGGAGGACAGGGGGCCACGCAGTATTTT.

The V gene is TRBV6-5, the J gene TRBJ2-5; 8 positions agree with TRBD2. Germline V gives CDR1 MNHEY, CDR2 SVGAGI. Trimming removed 4 bases from V and 5 bases from J; junction bases left unmatched: 6. CDR3 length: 14 residues. CDR3: CASSWVAGLETQYF. The CDR3 bases are TGTGCCAGCAGTTGGGTAGCGGGGCTGGAGACCCAGTACTTC.

This clone was counted only a few times. The chain links TRBV7-2 to TRBJ2-7, with 9 positions matching TRBD1. CDR1 SGHTA and CDR2 FQGNSA come from the germline V gene. V lost 3 bases to trimming and J lost 2 bases; unmatched junction nucleotides: 5. The length of the CDR3 is 15 residues. The CDR3 sequence: CASSFDRDRAYEQYF. The CDR3 coding sequence is TGTGCCAGCAGCTTCGACCGGGACAGGGCCTACGAGCAGTACTTC.

The chain couples TRBV2 to TRBJ2-7; 9 bases align to TRBD1. V lost 7 bases, J lost 3 bases, and 4 bases stayed unmatched. CDR1 is SNHLY, CDR2 FYNNEI, per germline. The CDR3 spans 13 residues. The CDR3 sequence: CASNQDRGYEQYV. CDR3 nucleotides: TGTGCCAGCAATCAGGACAGGGGCTACGAGCAGTACGTC.

The DNA for the CDR3 is TGTGCCAGCAGCTTAGCGGGGCTAGCGGGGGTAGATACGCAGTATTTT. Its translation is CASSLAGLAGVDTQYF. The chain is built from TRBV7-9 and TRBJ2-3, with 10 positions matching TRBD2. Germline CDR1 reads SEHNR; CDR2 reads FQNEAQ (reference sequence). The CDR3 length is 16 residues. V lost 0 bases to trimming and J lost 5 bases; unmatched junction nucleotides: 5.

This clone is a singleton in its sample. This sequence joins TRBV7-2 and TRBJ2-3; tentatively, D is TRBD1 (6 bases). Looked up from germline, CDR1 is SGHTA and CDR2 is FQGNSA. The CDR3 is 14 residues long. With 5 bases removed from V and 6 bases from J, the gap between germline ends came to 15 bases. The CDR3 bases are TGTGCCAGCAGCGTACAGGGAGCTGGGGATACGCAGTATTTT. Its protein product is CASSVQGAGDTQYF.

J is TRBJ2-3 and V is TRBV6-2 or TRBV6-3; D unclear. Trimming shortened V by 4 bases and J by 0 bases, and 5 bases separated the two germline ends. The germline V gene has CDR1 MNHEY and CDR2 SVGEGT. CDR3 length: 13 residues. CDR3 DNA sequence: TGTGCCAGCAGTTTCAGGAGCACAGATACGCAGTATTTT. This encodes CASSFRSTDTQYF.

The sample holds a few counts of this clone. This CDR3 reads CASSLNPGTGVEKLFF. The CDR3 DNA is TGTGCCAGCAGCCTCAACCCCGGGACAGGGGTGGAAAAACTGTTTTTT. The chain couples TRBV7-8 to TRBJ1-4; 10 nucleotides agree with TRBD1. Germline values: CDR1 SGHVS, CDR2 FQNEAQ. The CDR3 is 16 amino acids. V gave up 5 bases and J gave up 8 bases; unmatched junction bases: 11.

In DNA form, the CDR3 reads TGTGCCAGCAGACAGGGGAGGGAGACCCAGTACTTC. It codes for CASRQGRETQYF. The chain has TRBV12-3 or TRBV12-4 and TRBJ2-5; possibly TRBD1 for D (7 bases). CDR3 length equals 12 residues. V was clipped by 6 bases and J by 5 bases, with 10 bases between them.

The CDR3: CASSYSGEEDTQYF. In DNA form, the CDR3 reads TGTGCCAGCAGTTACTCGGGGGAGGAAGATACGCAGTATTTT. This chain joins TRBV6-5 and TRBJ2-3; D perhaps matches TRBD2 (6 bases). V dropped 0 bases and J dropped 5 bases, with 9 bases sitting between them. The CDR3 is 14 amino acids. Germline CDR1 MNHEY, CDR2 SVGAGI.

This clone showed up just once. The chain joins TRBV11-2 to TRBJ1-1; D might be TRBD1 (5 bases). The germline gives CDR1 SGHAT, CDR2 FQNNGV. V lost 5 bases to trimming and J lost 2 bases, with 15 bases between them. This CDR3 contains 15 residues. CDR3 protein: CASSLSTALNTEAFF. CDR3 coding DNA: TGTGCCAGCAGCCTCTCGACAGCCTTAAACACTGAAGCTTTCTTT. The entire variable domain, with the rest obtained from reference TRBV11-2 and TRBJ1-1, is as follows: EAGVAQSPRYKIIEKRQSVAFWCNPISGHATLYWYQQILGQGPKLLIQFQNNGVVDDSQLPKDRFSAERLKGVDSTLKIQPAKLEDSAVYLCASSLSTALNTEAFFGQGTRLTVV.

The genes are TRBV29-1 and TRBJ2-3; 8 bases agree with TRBD2. There are 13 residues in the CDR3. Germline V gives CDR1 SQVTM, CDR2 ANQGSEA. J gave up 3 bases and V 4 bases, and 3 bases lay outside the gene matches. The DNA for the CDR3 is TGCAGCGTTGCGGGGGGGCGAACAGATACGCAGTATTTT. Amino acid sequence: CSVAGGRTDTQYF.

This chain links TRBV5-8 with TRBJ1-6, with 8 bases aligning to TRBD1. CDR1 SGHTS and CDR2 YDEGEE come from the germline V gene. The CDR3 has 15 residues. Trimming at V came to 0 bases and at J to 9 bases, leaving 5 bases not matched to a gene. This chain's CDR3 is CASSLGQGSGSPLHF. CDR3 DNA: TGTGCCAGCAGCTTGGGACAGGGGAGTGGTTCACCCCTCCACTTT.

The rearrangement uses TRBV24-1 and TRBJ2-1, with 12 bases identical to TRBD2. V lost 8 bases and J lost 8; bases outside the gene matches: 6. The CDR3 consists of 14 residues. Germline V CDR1 and CDR2: KGHDR, SFDVKD. The CDR3 is CATMASGGAYEQFF. The CDR3 DNA reads as TGTGCCACCATGGCTAGCGGGGGGGCCTATGAGCAGTTCTTC.

J is TRBJ2-7 and V is TRBV12-5; tentative D call: TRBD2 (6 bases). Germline loops: CDR1 LGHNT, CDR2 FRNRAP. The CDR3 is 16 amino acids. Trimming shortened V by 0 bases and J by 4 bases, and 16 bases separated the two germline ends. The CDR3 DNA sequence: TGTGCTAGTGGTTTGGTACTCGGTGGTAGCGGATACGAGCAGTACTTC. Protein: CASGLVLGGSGYEQYF.

This clone was picked up a small number of times. The rearrangement joins TRBV19 to TRBJ2-7, with D perhaps TRBD2 (6 bases). Germline-derived CDR1 and CDR2 are LNHDA and SQIVND (reference sequence). CDR3 length: 12 residues. The V end was cut by 5 bases, the J end by 4 bases, with 9 bases between. CDR3 in amino acids: CASSPGLYEQYF. DNA for the CDR3: TGTGCCAGTAGTCCGGGACTGTACGAGCAGTACTTC.

The J gene is TRBJ2-3, the V gene TRBV7-2, with D tentatively TRBD2 (5 bases). The CDR3 is 16 residues long. The germline V gene encodes CDR1 SGHTA and CDR2 FQGNSA. V was trimmed by 1 base and J by 5 bases, leaving 16 bases between them. The CDR3 is CASSLEWGSGLDTQYF. CDR3 DNA sequence: TGTGCCAGCAGCTTAGAATGGGGTTCGGGGTTAGATACGCAGTATTTT.

CDR3 bases: TGTGCTAGTGGTCCTGGAGTCCCGTCCTATGGCTACACCTTC. The encoded protein is CASGPGVPSYGYTF. The rearrangement joins TRBV12-5 to TRBJ1-2; D call uncertain. Looked up from germline, CDR1 is LGHNT and CDR2 is FRNRAP. V lost 5 bases, J lost 4 bases, and 14 bases lay in between. The CDR3 contains 14 residues.

The chain uses TRBV3-1 (or the pseudogene TRBV3-2) and TRBJ2-5, with 9 bases that match TRBD2. The V gene end was trimmed by 2 bases and the J gene end by 2 bases; junction bases not matched to a gene: 9. The V gene's germline CDR1 is LGHDT and CDR2 YNNKEL (reference sequence). CDR3 length: 17 amino acids. The CDR3 here is CASSQSLPAGGQETQYF. CDR3 coding DNA: TGTGCCAGCAGCCAATCTCTCCCAGCGGGGGGACAAGAGACCCAGTACTTC.

V is TRBV12-2 and J is TRBJ2-1; the table's TRBD1 call for D was not verified on the DNA. TRBV12-2 corresponds to a pseudogene. The CDR3 is made up of 15 amino acids. CDR3 loop: CAMGPLGQVYNEQFF. The CDR3 DNA reads TGTGCAATGGGGCCCCTAGGACAGGTATACAATGAGCAGTTCTTC.

The CDR3 loop is CASSPSLKTGGYEQYF. The DNA of the CDR3 is TGTGCCAGCAGCCCTAGTCTGAAGACAGGGGGCTACGAGCAGTACTTC. This sequence joins TRBV9 and TRBJ2-7; 9 bases agree with TRBD1. V trimming: 4 bases; J trimming: 3 bases; junction bases outside the gene matches: 11. This CDR3 is built from 16 residues. Germline CDR1 reads SGDLS; CDR2 reads YYNGEE.

This chain uses TRBV9 with TRBJ1-6; 8 bases line up with TRBD1. Germline loops: CDR1 SGDLS, CDR2 YYNGEE. This CDR3 comprises 16 residues. J was trimmed by 9 bases and V by 1 base; bases with no gene match: 9. CDR3 in amino acids: CASSVTTGTGSSPLHF. For the CDR3, the DNA is TGTGCCAGCAGCGTAACAACCGGGACAGGATCTTCACCCCTCCACTTT. Full variable domain (remainder filled in from reference TRBV9 and TRBJ1-6): DSGVTQTPKHLITATGQRVTLRCSPRSGDLSVYWYQQSLDQGLQFLIQYYNGEERAKGNILERFSAQQFPDLHSELNLSSLELGDSALYFCASSVTTGTGSSPLHFGNGTRLTVT.

The J gene is TRBJ1-1, the V gene TRBV19; 9 bases are shared with TRBD1. The germline V gene encodes CDR1 LNHDA and CDR2 SQIVND (reference sequence). With 5 bases clipped from V and 3 bases from J, the junction kept 7 bases outside the gene matches. The CDR3 has 15 amino acids. CDR3 DNA sequence: TGTGCCAGTAGTCTTACAGGGGGCAGGGACACTGAAGCTTTCTTT. The encoded protein is CASSLTGGRDTEAFF. The full variable domain, completed using reference TRBV19 and TRBJ1-1, is DGGITQSPKYLFRKEGQNVTLSCEQNLNHDAMYWYRQDPGQGLRLIYYSQIVNDFQKGDIAEGYSVSREKKESFPLTVTSAQKNPTAFYLCASSLTGGRDTEAFFGQGTRLTVV.

This chain links TRBV30 with TRBJ2-1, with D tentatively TRBD1 (5 bases). Germline V CDR1 and CDR2: GTSNPN, SVGIG (reference sequence). CDR3 size: 11 residues. The V end was cut by 5 bases, the J end by 8 bases, with 10 bases between. The CDR3 DNA reads as TGTGCCTGGGGGGAACAGGATGAGCAGTTCTTC. It codes for CAWGEQDEQFF.

This clone has a single count. The chain has TRBV28 and TRBJ2-7; D may be TRBD2 (6 bases). Trimming cost V 6 bases and J 0 bases, with 15 bases left between them. Germline V gene sequence: CDR1 MDHEN, CDR2 SYDVKM. CDR3 length equals 15 residues. The CDR3 region is CASSTHRGNSYEQYF. In DNA form, the CDR3 reads TGTGCCAGCAGCACACATCGGGGGAACTCCTACGAGCAGTACTTC.

Concerning this clone: Different DNA sequences within this sample yield the same CDR3. The chain links TRBV24-1 to TRBJ2-1; D ambiguous. This CDR3 spans 16 amino acids. Germline V gene lookup returns CDR1 KGHDR and CDR2 SFDVKD. V was pared by 1 base and J by 0 bases, with 9 bases between. The CDR3 bases are TGTGCCACCAGTGATTTATCGGCTAGCTCCTACAATGAGCAGTTCTTC. It codes for CATSDLSASSYNEQFF.

The chain recombines TRBV7-2 with TRBJ1-5, with 10 bases identical to TRBD1. Germline loops: CDR1 SGHTA, CDR2 FQGNSA. CDR3 length: 15 amino acids. The ends lost 6 bases at V and 6 bases at J; junction bases unmatched: 8. CDR3 coding DNA: TGTGCCAGCAGTCCTAGGACAGGGGGGTTTCAGCCCCAGCATTTT. It encodes CASSPRTGGFQPQHF. The complete variable domain, with remaining parts taken from reference TRBV7-2 and TRBJ1-5, reads GAGVSQSPSNKVTEKGKDVELRCDPISGHTALYWYRQSLGQGLEFLIYFQGNSAPDKSGLPSDRFSAERTGGSVSTLTIQRTQQEDSAVYLCASSPRTGGFQPQHFGDGTRLSIL.

V usage is TRBV5-5 and J usage is TRBJ2-7, with 9 bases matching TRBD2. V shed 2 bases, J shed 3 bases, and the junction held 6 bases outside the gene matches. In germline, CDR1 is SGHKS, CDR2 YYEKEE (reference sequence). CDR3 size: 15 residues. CDR3 protein: CASSFLAGVLYEQYF. DNA of the CDR3: TGTGCCAGCAGCTTTTTAGCGGGGGTTCTCTACGAGCAGTACTTC.

The CDR3 protein is CASSPIEGTMNTEAFF. The CDR3 DNA reads as TGTGCCAGCAGCCCCATTGAGGGGACAATGAACACTGAAGCTTTCTTT. The chain is built from TRBV2 and TRBJ1-1; D possibly corresponds to TRBD1 (6 bases). CDR1 is SNHLY and CDR2 is FYNNEI in the germline V gene. This CDR3 spans 16 amino acids. Trimming left V 6 bases short and J 0 bases short, with 17 bases between.

This chain uses TRBV5-6 with TRBJ1-1, with TRBD1 identical over 9 bases. This CDR3 spans 14 amino acids. Germline V gene data show CDR1 as SGHDT and CDR2 as YYEEEE. With 1 base clipped from V and 4 bases from J, the junction kept 2 bases outside the gene matches. The CDR3 DNA reads as TGTGCCAGCAGCTTGTGGGACAGGGCCACTGAAGCTTTCTTT. This codes for CASSLWDRATEAFF. The full variable domain, with the rest looked up from reference TRBV5-6 and TRBJ1-1, is DAGVTQSPTHLIKTRGQQVTLRCSPKSGHDTVSWYQQALGQGPQFIFQYYEEEERQRGNFPDRFSGHQFPNYSSELNVNALLLGDSALYLCASSLWDRATEAFFGQGTRLTVV.